The 12 T cell receptor beta chains in this list originate from one sample, sequenced in a study of blood T cells in healthy people across ages. PCR was performed a second time for roughly 7 to 11 cycles using a sample-barcoded 5' primer and a J-beta primer mix. MiXCR, applied by TCRdb to the 5' RACE reads, yields one record per CDR3 protein. The table records 890,000 or so distinct CDR3 sequences, 60% to 80% of them present only once. The sequenced material came from blood. The receptors stem from a man aged 25 to 40 in good health.

The rearrangement joins TRBV7-2 to TRBJ2-1; 14 bases match TRBD2. Trimming took 10 bases from V and 13 from J; bases not matched to a gene: 6. CDR1 and CDR2 from the germline V gene are SGHTA and FQGNSA. This CDR3 spans 12 amino acids. CDR3 sequence: CATRLAGGHQFF. CDR3 nucleotide sequence: TGTGCCACCAGACTAGCGGGAGGGCACCAGTTCTTC. Full variable domain (rest looked up from reference TRBV7-2 and TRBJ2-1): GAGVSQSPSNKVTEKGKDVELRCDPISGHTALYWYRQSLGQGLEFLIYFQGNSAPDKSGLPSDRFSAERTGGSVSTLTIQRTQQEDSAVYLCATRLAGGHQFFGPGTRLTVL.

The CDR3 nucleotides are TGTGCCAGCAGTTCCTACGACAGGTACCAAGAGACCCAGTACTTC. Translated, it gives CASSSYDRYQETQYF. The chain employs TRBV27 and TRBJ2-5; the D gene is possibly TRBD1 (6 bases). V dropped 4 bases and J dropped 0 bases, with 12 bases sitting between them. The CDR3 has 15 amino acids. Looked up from germline, CDR1 is MNHEY and CDR2 is SMNVEV (reference sequence).

The sample holds a few counts of this clonotype. The chain combines TRBV9 with TRBJ2-3, with 7 positions matching TRBD2. Germline-derived CDR1 and CDR2 are SGDLS and YYNGEE. V dropped 5 bases and J dropped 4; count of bases not matched to a gene: 10. This CDR3 is built from 15 residues. CDR3 protein: CASRSEPSGPDTQYF. As DNA, the CDR3 is TGTGCCAGCAGATCAGAACCTAGCGGACCAGATACGCAGTATTTT.

The genes are TRBV12-5 and TRBJ2-1; D perhaps matches TRBD1 (6 bases). This CDR3 has 15 amino acids. The V end was cut by 1 base, the J end by 2 bases, with 9 bases between. Germline lookup yields CDR1 LGHNT and CDR2 FRNRAP. The CDR3 reads CASGLGQETYNEQFF. CDR3 sequence (DNA): TGTGCTAGTGGTTTGGGACAGGAAACCTACAATGAGCAGTTCTTC.

In regard to this clonotype: One junction end does not reproduce the germline sequence, and a read error may be involved. This chain uses TRBV6-5 with TRBJ2-7; TRBD1 matches 11 bases. Per the germline V gene, CDR1 is MNHEY and CDR2 is SVGAGI. There are 14 residues in the CDR3. The CDR3 here is CASRKDRGPYEQYF. The CDR3 nucleotides read TGTGCGAGCAGGAAGGACAGGGGGCCCTACGAGCAGTACTTC.

In this sample, this clonotype turned up once. The chain uses TRBV7-2 and TRBJ2-7; 9 bases line up with TRBD1. Germline-derived CDR1 and CDR2 are SGHTA and FQGNSA. The CDR3 is made up of 16 amino acids. V lost 1 base to trimming and J lost 2 bases; unmatched junction nucleotides: 6. CDR3 DNA sequence: TGTGCCAGCAGCTTAGTGGGGACAGGGCCCGCCTACGAGCAGTACTTC. As protein: CASSLVGTGPAYEQYF. Complete variable domain (other parts from reference TRBV7-2 and TRBJ2-7): GAGVSQSPSNKVTEKGKDVELRCDPISGHTALYWYRQSLGQGLEFLIYFQGNSAPDKSGLPSDRFSAERTGGSVSTLTIQRTQQEDSAVYLCASSLVGTGPAYEQYFGPGTRLTVT.

This clonotype was seen only once. The gene calls are TRBV4-3 and TRBJ2-7; D tentatively reads TRBD1 or TRBD2 (5 bases each). The CDR3 is 15 amino acids. CDR1 LGHNA and CDR2 YSLEER come from the germline V gene. V lost 5 bases, J lost 0 bases, and 14 bases lay in between. The CDR3 sequence is CASSTRDGSSYEQYF. The CDR3 DNA follows: TGCGCCAGCAGCACCCGGGACGGAAGCTCCTACGAGCAGTACTTC.

The chain carries TRBV5-1 and TRBJ1-2, with 8 bases aligning to TRBD1. Germline V gene lookup returns CDR1 SGHRS and CDR2 YFSETQ. The J segment lost 2 bases and the V segment lost 2 bases, leaving 14 bases of the junction unmatched. The CDR3 length is 18 residues. The CDR3 protein is CASSFLGTGPFSNYGYTF. The CDR3 nucleotides are TGCGCCAGCAGCTTTTTAGGGACAGGCCCCTTCTCCAACTATGGCTACACCTTC.

The table lists this clonotype with a count of one. This chain connects TRBV14 to TRBJ2-7; TRBD2 might be the D (5 bases). V was shortened by 3 bases and J by 3 bases, with 15 bases between the two germline ends. Germline V gene data show CDR1 as SGHDN and CDR2 as FVKESK. The CDR3 loop spans 15 amino acids. The CDR3 DNA reads TGTGCCAGCAGCCAGGTAGCGTCTTCCGTCTACGAGCAGTACTTC. Amino acids: CASSQVASSVYEQYF. Complete variable domain (other parts from reference TRBV14 and TRBJ2-7): EAGVTQFPSHSVIEKGQTVTLRCDPISGHDNLYWYRRVMGKEIKFLLHFVKESKQDESGMPNNRFLAERTGGTYSTLKVQPAELEDSGVYFCASSQVASSVYEQYFGPGTRLTVT.

This clonotype was found once. The gene calls are TRBV6-1 and TRBJ2-7, with TRBD2 as a possible D gene (6 bases). The ends were cut back, 0 bases at V and 10 bases at J, with 13 bases in the middle. The germline gives CDR1 MNHNS, CDR2 SASEGT. The CDR3 is 13 residues long. The CDR3, as DNA: TGTGCCAGCAGTGAAGCGGGGACTCGTGCCCAGTACTTC. It encodes CASSEAGTRAQYF.

The genes are TRBV2 and TRBJ1-4; no clear D. CDR3 length equals 14 residues. Germline V CDR1 and CDR2: SNHLY, FYNNEI. V was clipped by 7 bases and J by 0 bases, with 9 bases between them. CDR3 coding DNA: TGTGCCAGCAAGGTACAGACAACTAATGAAAAACTGTTTTTT. Translated, it gives CASKVQTTNEKLFF. Using reference TRBV2 and TRBJ1-4 for the parts outside the CDR3, the full variable domain is EPEVTQTPSHQVTQMGQEVILRCVPISNHLYFYWYRQILGQKVEFLVSFYNNEISEKSEIFDDQFSVERPDGSNFTLKIRSTKLEDSAMYFCASKVQTTNEKLFFGSGTQLSVL.

Written as DNA, the CDR3 is TGTGCCAGCAGCCCAGAGCCGAGGATCTCCTACGAGCAGTACTTC. This sequence encodes CASSPEPRISYEQYF. V usage is TRBV9 and J usage is TRBJ2-7; the D is unclear. CDR1 and CDR2 from the germline V gene are SGDLS and YYNGEE. This CDR3 contains 15 residues. V was shortened by 4 bases and J by 0 bases, with 14 bases between the two germline ends.